This is a list of T cell receptor beta chains from one sample in a study of Tregs in tolerant kidney transplant recipients. Assay used: immunoSEQ multiplex PCR; TCRdb lists only in-frame clones, some missing. The sample lists fewer than 95,000 clones; over 85% were seen once. Sequenced material: CD4+ T cells from blood (PBMCs), taken 12 months after the transplant. These receptors all come from a human patient who received a combined kidney and bone marrow transplant. Some T cells may be transferred from the graft donor. CDR3s include the opening cysteine and the closing phenylalanine or tryptophan. D genes are given only for firm matches. Rows may omit the clone size; those that give it use once, few, many or a size class.

j_call clone_size d_call v_call cdr3_nt cdr3_aa
TRBJ2-5 - - TRBV5-1 TGCGCCAGCAGCAGGGCGGGAAAAGAGACCCAGTACTTC CASSRAGKETQYF
TRBJ1-2 - - TRBV5-1 TGCGCCAGCAGCTTGGACAGACCTAACTATGGCTACACCTTC CASSLDRPNYGYTF
TRBJ1-1 - TRBD1 TRBV4-2 TGTGCCAGCAGCCAAGACAGGGGGCGGGTCACTGAAGCTTTCTTT CASSQDRGRVTEAFF
TRBJ2-1 - - TRBV29-1 TGCAGCGTTGAAGCCCGCTGGTCGACATACAATGAGCAGTTCTTC CSVEARWSTYNEQFF
TRBJ2-7 - TRBD2 TRBV7-3 TGTGCCAGCAGCTTACGGACTAGCGGGAGGACCTACGAGCAGTACTTC CASSLRTSGRTYEQYF
TRBJ1-5 - - TRBV2 TGTGCCAGCAGTGTTAGGGGCCCGGGTAGCAATCAGCCCCAGCATTTT CASSVRGPGSNQPQHF
TRBJ2-3 - TRBD2 TRBV6-4 TGTGCCAGCAGTGCGACTAGCGGGACACCCACAGATACGCAGTATTTT CASSATSGTPTDTQYF
TRBJ1-1 - - TRBV6-5 TGTGCCAGCAGTCAAGAGGGGGGGATGAACACTGAAGCTTTCTTT CASSQEGGMNTEAFF
TRBJ2-5 - TRBD2 TRBV9 TGTGCCAGCAGCGTAGGGGCTAGCGGGGGCAACATAGAGACCCAGTACTTC CASSVGASGGNIETQYF
TRBJ2-7 - TRBD2 TRBV4-3 TGCGCCAGCAGCCAAGTTATCCCACTCGGGATTAGCGGGGGATTTGAGGGGCAGTACTTC CASSQVIPLGISGGFEGQYF
TRBJ2-3 once - TRBV14 TGTGCCAGCAGCCCCTGGCCACTAGTTCCGGATACGCAGTATTTT CASSPWPLVPDTQYF
TRBJ2-5 - TRBD1 TRBV7-9 TGTGCCAGCAGCCGGACAGGGGGGGAGACCCAGTACTTC CASSRTGGETQYF
TRBJ1-1 once - TRBV29-1 TGCAGCGTTGACGGGGCTGAAGCTTTCTTT CSVDGAEAFF
TRBJ2-1 - TRBD2 TRBV27 TGTGCCAGCAGTCCTACCCCAAGACTAGCGGGGCAATTCTTC CASSPTPRLAGQFF
TRBJ2-7 once - TRBV25-1 TGTGCCAGCAGTCAAGCCGGGTCCGCGCTGGATGAGCAGTACTTC CASSQAGSALDEQYF
TRBJ2-3 - TRBD2 TRBV7-3 TGTGCCAGCGGAAAGAGGTCTAGCGGGGTAGGCACAGATACGCAGTATTTT CASGKRSSGVGTDTQYF
TRBJ2-2 once TRBD1 TRBV28 TGTGCCAGCAGTTGGGGACAGGGTAACACCGGGGAGCTGTTTTTT CASSWGQGNTGELFF
TRBJ1-2 - TRBD1 TRBV28 TGTGCCAGCAGGCTACGCACAGGGGGCTATGGCTACACCTTC CASRLRTGGYGYTF
TRBJ1-2 - - TRBV11-3 TGTGCCAGCAGCTTATACGGTACGGGTGGCTACACCTTC CASSLYGTGGYTF
TRBJ1-3 - - TRBV18 TGTGCCAGCTCACCACGGTCCGGGGTTGTAACTGGAAACACCATATATTTT CASSPRSGVVTGNTIYF
TRBJ2-5 - - TRBV18 TGTGCCAGCTCTCGCGGGGCAGTGGAGACCCAGTACTTC CASSRGAVETQYF
TRBJ2-5 once TRBD2 TRBV6-6 TGTGCCAGCAGTTACTCGCGGGGGACAGAGACCCAGTACTTC CASSYSRGTETQYF
TRBJ1-6 - - TRBV30 TGTGCCTGGAGGGGAGGAAATAATTCACCCCTCCACTTT CAWRGGNNSPLHF
TRBJ2-6 - - TRBV7-3 TGTGCCAGCAGCTTGTGGCCGGGGGCTGGGGCCAACGTCCTGACTTTC CASSLWPGAGANVLTF
TRBJ2-2 - TRBD2 TRBV30 TGTGCCTGGAGTTTTATAGGACTAGCGGGAGGGTGGCACACCGGGGAGCTGTTTTTT CAWSFIGLAGGWHTGELFF
TRBJ1-4 - TRBD1 TRBV19 TGTGCCAGTAAGCCCGGGACAGGGCGTGAAAAACTGTTTTTT CASKPGTGREKLFF
TRBJ2-7 - - TRBV11-3 TGTGCCAGCAGCTTAGTCAGCTCCTACGAGCAGTACTTC CASSLVSSYEQYF
TRBJ1-5 - TRBD1 TRBV7-2 TGTGCCAGCAGCTTAGTAGGACAGGGATTTCAGCCCCAGCATTTT CASSLVGQGFQPQHF
TRBJ2-5 - - TRBV11-1 TGTGCCAGCAGCTGGGCAGGCCAAGAGACCCAGTACTTC CASSWAGQETQYF
TRBJ2-2 - - TRBV7-6 TGTGCCAGCAGCTTAACGGGGAAGAACACCGGGGAGCTGTTTTTT CASSLTGKNTGELFF
TRBJ2-7 - TRBD2 TRBV7-6 TGTGCCAGCAGCCGTCTCGGCGGGGGCTCCTACGAGCAGTACTTC CASSRLGGGSYEQYF
TRBJ2-3 - TRBD2 TRBV5-1 TGCGCCAGCAGCTTGGCTCCTAGCGGGAATACAGATACGCAGTATTTT CASSLAPSGNTDTQYF
TRBJ2-2 - TRBD2 TRBV7-9 TGTGCCAGCGGCAGGGCTCTAGCGGGAGGTTGGACCGGGGAGCTGTTTTTT CASGRALAGGWTGELFF
TRBJ2-3 - TRBD1 TRBV5-1 TGCGCCAGCAGCTGGGGAGACAGGGCGGCAGATACGCAGTATTTT CASSWGDRAADTQYF
TRBJ2-1 - - TRBV7-8 TGTGCCAGCAGCTTAATGATTTTCGCCCGGAGCTCCTACAATGAGCAGTTCTTC CASSLMIFARSSYNEQFF
TRBJ1-5 - - TRBV28 TGTGCCAGCACCCCCGGACAGTTTATGGCTCAGCCCCAGCATTTT CASTPGQFMAQPQHF
TRBJ1-4 once - TRBV2 TGTGCCAGCAGATACGGCAGGGTCTCTGATGAAAAACTGTTTTTT CASRYGRVSDEKLFF
TRBJ2-1 - - TRBV6-4 TGTGCCAGCAGTAAAGGCCCCGGGACATACGACAATGAGCAGTTCTTC CASSKGPGTYDNEQFF
TRBJ1-6 - TRBD1 TRBV7-2 TGTGCCAGCAGCACCCGACAGGGGCTTGGGAATTCACCCCTCCACTTT CASSTRQGLGNSPLHF
TRBJ2-6 - - TRBV7-2 TGTGCCAGCAGCCCCGTTCCTGGGGCCAACGTCCTGACTTTC CASSPVPGANVLTF
TRBJ1-4 - - TRBV30 TGTGCCTGGAGTGTACAGGCAAATAGGAATGAAAAACTGTTTTTT CAWSVQANRNEKLFF
TRBJ2-7 - TRBD2 TRBV12-5 TGTGCTAGTGGTTTGGTTGCGAAGGCCGGACTAGCGGGGGCCGCCCCCTACGAGCAGTACTTC CASGLVAKAGLAGAAPYEQYF
TRBJ2-1 - TRBD2 TRBV19 TGTGCCAGTAGTAGCGGGAGGGTGTACAATGAGCAGTTCTTC CASSSGRVYNEQFF
TRBJ2-5 - - TRBV5-4 TGTGCCAGCAGCCCCTCTTTGGGGGCGGAAGAGACCCAGTACTTC CASSPSLGAEETQYF
TRBJ2-1 few TRBD2 TRBV9 TGTGCCAGCAGCGTAGTAGCGGGATTGAATAATGAGCAGTTCTTC CASSVVAGLNNEQFF
TRBJ2-1 - TRBD2 TRBV7-3 TGTGCCAGCAGCCTACTAGCGGGAGCCCCCAATGAGCAGTTCTTC CASSLLAGAPNEQFF
TRBJ2-7 - TRBD1 TRBV18 TGTGCCAGCTCACTAGGGACAGCCTACGAGCAGTACTTC CASSLGTAYEQYF
TRBJ2-7 - - TRBV19 TGTGCCAGTAGTATTGGGGCACCTGGGTTTCGCTACGAGCAGTACTTC CASSIGAPGFRYEQYF
TRBJ2-7 once - TRBV27 TGTGCCAGCAGTTTGGGAGGCAGGGCGTGGGAGCAGTACTTC CASSLGGRAWEQYF
TRBJ2-1 - TRBD2 TRBV4-1 TGCGCCAGCAGCCAAGATGGCGGGAGGATCGGCAATGAGCAGTTCTTC CASSQDGGRIGNEQFF
TRBJ2-1 - TRBD1 TRBV9 TGTGCCAGCAGCAAGGACAGGGGGGTCTACAATGAGCAGTTCTTC CASSKDRGVYNEQFF
TRBJ2-2 - TRBD1 TRBV5-1 TGCGCCAGCAGCTTGAACAGGGGGACCGGGGAGCTGTTTTTT CASSLNRGTGELFF
TRBJ2-7 - TRBD1 TRBV6-6 TGTGCCAGCAGACGGGACAGGGGGCAGTACGAGCAGTACTTC CASRRDRGQYEQYF
TRBJ2-7 - - TRBV27 TGTGCCAGCAGTTTATCCGCAGGGTGGGCCTACGAGCAGTACTTC CASSLSAGWAYEQYF
TRBJ2-1 - - TRBV7-3 TGTGCCAGCAGCCCCGACAGTACCTACAATGAGCAGTTCTTC CASSPDSTYNEQFF